This T cell receptor beta chain is from a study of blood T cells in healthy people across ages. For the second PCR, which ran for 7 to 11 cycles, a sample-barcoded 5' primer and a J-beta primer mix were used. TCRdb re-called the 5' RACE reads through MiXCR, storing one row per CDR3 protein. The sample has 1,500,000 or so distinct CDR3 sequences; roughly two fifths are singletons. The CDR3 extends over 16 amino acids. In germline, CDR1 is SEHNR, CDR2 FQNEAQ (reference sequence). The V and J ends lost 2 bases and 0 bases respectively, with 13 bases between them. The TCR sequence derives from a woman aged 18-29 years in good health. This chain links TRBV7-9 with TRBJ1-2; D remains unclear. The specimen sequenced was blood. In nucleotides, the CDR3 is TGTGCCAGCAGCTTATTTCTGACGGAAGCTAACTATGGCTACACCTTC. Translated, it gives CASSLFLTEANYGYTF.